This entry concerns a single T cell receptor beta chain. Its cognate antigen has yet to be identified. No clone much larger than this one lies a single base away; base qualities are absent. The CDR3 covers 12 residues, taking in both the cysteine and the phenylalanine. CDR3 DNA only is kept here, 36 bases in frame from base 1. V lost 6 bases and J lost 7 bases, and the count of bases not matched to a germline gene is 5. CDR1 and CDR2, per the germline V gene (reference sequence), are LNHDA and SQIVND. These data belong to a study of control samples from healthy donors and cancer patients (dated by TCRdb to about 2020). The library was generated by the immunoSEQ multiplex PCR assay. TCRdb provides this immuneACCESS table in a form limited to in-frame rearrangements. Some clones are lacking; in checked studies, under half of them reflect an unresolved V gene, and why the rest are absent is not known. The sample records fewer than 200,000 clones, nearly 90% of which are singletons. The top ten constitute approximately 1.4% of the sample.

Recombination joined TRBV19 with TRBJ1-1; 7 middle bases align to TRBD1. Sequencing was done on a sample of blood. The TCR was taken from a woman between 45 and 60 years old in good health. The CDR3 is CASSDRVFEAFF. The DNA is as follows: TGTGCCAGTAGCGACAGGGTGTTTGAAGCTTTCTTT.